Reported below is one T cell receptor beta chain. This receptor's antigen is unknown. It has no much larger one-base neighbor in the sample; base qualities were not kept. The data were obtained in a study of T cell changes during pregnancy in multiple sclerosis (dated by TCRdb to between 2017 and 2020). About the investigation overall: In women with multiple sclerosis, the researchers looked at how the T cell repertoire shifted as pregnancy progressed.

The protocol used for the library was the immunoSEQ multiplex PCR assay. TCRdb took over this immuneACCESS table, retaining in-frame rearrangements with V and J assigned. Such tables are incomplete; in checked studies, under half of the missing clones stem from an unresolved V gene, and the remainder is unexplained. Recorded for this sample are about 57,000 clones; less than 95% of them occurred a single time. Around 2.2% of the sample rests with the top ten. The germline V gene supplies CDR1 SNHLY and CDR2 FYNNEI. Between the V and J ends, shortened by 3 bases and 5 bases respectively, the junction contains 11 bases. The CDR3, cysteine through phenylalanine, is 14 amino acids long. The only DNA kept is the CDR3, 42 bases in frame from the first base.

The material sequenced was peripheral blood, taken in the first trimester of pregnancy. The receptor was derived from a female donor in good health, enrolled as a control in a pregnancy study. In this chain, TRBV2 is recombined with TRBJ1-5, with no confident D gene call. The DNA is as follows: TGTGCCAGCAGTGATTCCAGGTCTTATCAGCCCCAGCATTTT. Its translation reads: CASSDSRSYQPQHF.